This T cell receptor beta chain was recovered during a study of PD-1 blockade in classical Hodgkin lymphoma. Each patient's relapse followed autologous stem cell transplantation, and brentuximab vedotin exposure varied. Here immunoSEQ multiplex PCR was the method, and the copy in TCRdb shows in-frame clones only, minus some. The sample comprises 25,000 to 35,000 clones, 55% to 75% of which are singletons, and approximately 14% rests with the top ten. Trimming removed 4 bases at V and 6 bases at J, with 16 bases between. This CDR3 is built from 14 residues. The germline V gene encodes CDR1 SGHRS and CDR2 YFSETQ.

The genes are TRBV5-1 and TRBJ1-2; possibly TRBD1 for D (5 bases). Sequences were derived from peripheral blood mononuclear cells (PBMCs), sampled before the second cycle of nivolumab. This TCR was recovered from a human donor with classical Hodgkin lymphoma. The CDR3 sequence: CASSTITGEDGYTF. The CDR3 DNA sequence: TGCGCCAGCAGCACAATCACGGGGGAGGATGGCTACACCTTC.